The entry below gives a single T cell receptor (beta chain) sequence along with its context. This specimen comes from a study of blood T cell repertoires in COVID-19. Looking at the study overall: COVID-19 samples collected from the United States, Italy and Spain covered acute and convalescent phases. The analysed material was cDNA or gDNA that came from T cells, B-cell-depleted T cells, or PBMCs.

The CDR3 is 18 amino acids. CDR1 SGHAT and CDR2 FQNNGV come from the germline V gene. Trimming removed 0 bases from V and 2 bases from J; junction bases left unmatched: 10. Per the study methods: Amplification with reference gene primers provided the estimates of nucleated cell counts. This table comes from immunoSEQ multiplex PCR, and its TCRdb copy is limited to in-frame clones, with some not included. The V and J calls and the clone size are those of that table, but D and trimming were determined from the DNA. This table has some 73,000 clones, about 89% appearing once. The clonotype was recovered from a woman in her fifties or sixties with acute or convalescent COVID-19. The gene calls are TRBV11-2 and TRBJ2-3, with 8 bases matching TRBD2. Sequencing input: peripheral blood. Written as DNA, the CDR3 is TGTGCCAGCAGCTTAGAATTTCCCGCGGGGGGCTCCACAGATACGCAGTATTTT. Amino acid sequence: CASSLEFPAGGSTDTQYF.